A selection of T cell receptor beta chains follows, all from one sample in a study of blood T cell repertoires in COVID-19. Using immunoSEQ multiplex PCR, the repertoire was profiled, and TCRdb retains in-frame clones only, with some absent. The repertoire includes under 200,000 clones, around 80% of them detected once, and 13% sits in the top ten. The sample comprised PBMCs or T cells enriched from blood (not recorded which). The source of these receptors is a woman aged 60 to 75 who had recovered from COVID-19. The CDR3 runs from the conserved cysteine through the conserved F or W. The order of the fields is clone size, J gene, D gene, V gene, CDR3 protein, CDR3 DNA. A D gene is named only where the DNA matches it firmly. The size field is filled for only some rows; it gives once, few, many or a size class.

.,TRBJ2-7,.,TRBV30,CAWSVIRGRYEQYF,TGTGCCTGGAGTGTAATCAGGGGTCGCTACGAGCAGTACTTC
.,TRBJ1-2,TRBD1,TRBV19,CASSPQGAYYGYTF,TGTGCCAGTAGTCCCCAGGGGGCTTACTATGGCTACACCTTC
.,TRBJ1-5,.,TRBV7-9,CASSLSGHGNQPQHF,TGTGCCAGCAGCTTAAGCGGGCACGGCAATCAGCCCCAGCATTTT
.,TRBJ2-2,.,TRBV30,CAWSLDATGELFF,TGTGCCTGGAGTCTAGATGCCACCGGGGAGCTGTTTTTT
.,TRBJ1-1,.,TRBV5-4,CASNKGGAMNTEAFF,TGTGCCAGCAACAAAGGGGGAGCCATGAACACTGAAGCTTTCTTT
.,TRBJ1-1,.,TRBV21-1,CASSTRTGPMNTEAFF,TGTGCCAGCAGCACCCGGACAGGACCAATGAACACTGAAGCTTTCTTT
few,TRBJ1-1,.,TRBV10-3,CAISDKNTEAFF,TGTGCCATCAGTGACAAGAACACTGAAGCTTTCTTT
once,TRBJ2-3,.,TRBV11-2,CASSLDQRDTQYF,TGTGCCAGCAGCTTAGATCAGAGGGATACGCAGTATTTT
.,TRBJ1-5,.,TRBV27,CASSLAGFSNQPQHF,TGTGCCAGCAGTTTAGCAGGGTTTAGCAATCAGCCCCAGCATTTT
.,TRBJ1-2,.,TRBV15,CATSRDYAEFYNYGYTF,TGTGCCACCAGCAGAGATTACGCCGAGTTTTATAACTATGGCTACACCTTC
once,TRBJ1-2,.,TRBV29-1,CSVFLTDNYGYTF,TGCAGCGTTTTCTTGACAGATAACTATGGCTACACCTTC
.,TRBJ2-7,TRBD2,TRBV11-2,CASSPLRYGSGGFYEQYF,TGTGCCAGCAGCCCCCTCCGGTATGGTAGCGGGGGCTTCTACGAGCAGTACTTC
.,TRBJ2-5,TRBD1,TRBV2,CASSKRDRRGETQYF,TGTGCCAGCAGTAAAAGGGACAGGCGCGGCGAGACCCAGTACTTC
.,TRBJ2-7,.,TRBV5-1,CASSLAPGDFYEQYF,TGCGCCAGCAGCTTGGCCCCCGGCGACTTCTACGAGCAGTACTTC
.,TRBJ2-1,.,TRBV6-4,CASSEGFGGNEQFF,TGTGCCAGCTCGGAAGGCTTCGGCGGCAATGAGCAGTTCTTC
.,TRBJ2-6,.,TRBV2,CASSELRGIAGANVLTF,TGTGCCAGCAGTGAATTACGGGGGATTGCTGGGGCCAACGTCCTGACTTTC
.,TRBJ2-7,TRBD1,TRBV5-1,CASSVGQGAYEQYF,TGCGCCAGCAGCGTTGGACAGGGGGCCTACGAGCAGTACTTC